A selection of T cell receptor beta chains follows, all from one sample in a study of cytomegalovirus exposure and HLA in healthy donors. Measured with immunoSEQ multiplex PCR; TCRdb has only the in-frame clones, and not every one. The sample records 150,000 to 200,000 clones, about three quarters being singletons. The sequenced sample was PBMCs. The source is a woman aged 35 to 49 in good health and CMV-seropositive. The CDR3 runs from the conserved cysteine through the conserved F or W. D genes are given only for firm matches. The size entry is marked missing in some rows and otherwise reads once, few, many or a size class.

16,NA,TRBJ1-6,TRBV30,NA,CAWSAWAAGSNSPLHF,TGTGCCTGGAGTGCGTGGGCAGCCGGCTCAAATTCACCCCTCCACTTT
17,NA,TRBJ2-7,TRBV5-1,NA,CASSLTDRGSISYEQYF,TGCGCCAGCAGCCTGACCGACAGAGGATCAATCTCCTACGAGCAGTACTTC
14,NA,TRBJ1-1,TRBV2,NA,CASSSGTIYPEAFF,TGTGCCAGCAGTTCCGGGACAATTTACCCTGAAGCTTTCTTT
16,TRBD2,TRBJ2-3,TRBV4-2,NA,CASNIAGTSFTDTQYF,TGTGCCAGCAACATAGCCGGGACTAGCTTCACAGATACGCAGTATTTT
15,NA,TRBJ2-1,TRBV10-3,NA,CAISEFDSDYNEQFF,TGTGCCATCAGTGAGTTTGATAGCGACTACAATGAGCAGTTCTTC
14,TRBD2,TRBJ2-7,TRBV11-2,NA,CASSLGLAFNEQYF,TGTGCCAGCAGCTTGGGACTAGCGTTTAACGAGCAGTACTTC
12,NA,TRBJ2-3,TRBV9,NA,CASGTSTDTQYF,TGTGCCAGCGGGACTAGCACAGATACGCAGTATTTT
15,TRBD2,TRBJ2-7,TRBV6-1,NA,CASSEGRGDSYEQYF,TGTGCCAGCAGTGAGGGGCGGGGGGACTCCTACGAGCAGTACTTC
16,NA,TRBJ2-7,TRBV27,NA,CASSGNGRGVTYEQYF,TGTGCCAGCAGTGGTAATGGCCGAGGCGTTACCTACGAGCAGTACTTC
16,TRBD1,TRBJ1-2,TRBV7-9,NA,CASSLASELGGGRYTF,TGTGCCAGCAGCTTAGCGAGCGAGTTAGGGGGCGGGCGCTACACCTTC
14,NA,TRBJ1-1,TRBV7-9,few,CASSREGTHPEAFF,TGTGCCAGCAGCCGAGAGGGTACCCACCCTGAAGCTTTCTTT
14,NA,TRBJ2-7,TRBV9,NA,CASSVAGQTYEQYF,TGTGCCAGCAGCGTAGCTGGCCAGACCTACGAGCAGTACTTC
14,NA,TRBJ1-2,TRBV5-1,few,CASSATEGRYGYTF,TGCGCCAGCAGCGCTACCGAGGGTCGCTATGGCTACACCTTC
15,NA,TRBJ1-5,TRBV28,NA,CASGSVGAMSQPQHF,TGTGCCAGTGGCTCGGTAGGGGCGATGAGTCAGCCCCAGCATTTT
17,NA,TRBJ2-6,TRBV7-9,NA,CASSLRRGPLGANVLTF,TGTGCCAGCAGCTTGAGACGTGGGCCCCTCGGGGCCAACGTCCTGACTTTC
17,TRBD1,TRBJ1-1,TRBV7-9,NA,CASSLGKTGGFNTEAFF,TGTGCCAGCAGCTTGGGTAAGACAGGGGGCTTCAACACTGAAGCTTTCTTT
16,TRBD2,TRBJ2-7,TRBV7-8,once,CASSLAASGSSYEQYF,TGTGCCAGCAGCTTAGCAGCTAGCGGCTCCTCCTACGAGCAGTACTTC
17,TRBD2,TRBJ2-3,TRBV7-2,NA,CASSLEGSSGALGTQYF,TGTGCCAGCAGCTTAGAAGGTAGTAGCGGGGCCCTGGGTACGCAGTATTTT
13,NA,TRBJ1-1,TRBV6-1,NA,CASSETRNTEAFF,TGTGCCAGCAGCGAAACAAGGAACACTGAAGCTTTCTTT
16,TRBD1,TRBJ1-1,TRBV11-2,NA,CASSLALTGRDTEAFF,TGTGCCAGCAGCTTAGCGTTGACAGGGCGAGACACTGAAGCTTTCTTT
15,TRBD2,TRBJ2-1,TRBV7-9,NA,CASTTWDYRYNEQFF,TGTGCCAGCACCACTTGGGACTACCGATACAATGAGCAGTTCTTC
17,NA,TRBJ2-3,TRBV9,NA,CASSVGAGPKGTDTQYF,TGTGCCAGCAGCGTAGGTGCGGGACCCAAGGGGACAGATACGCAGTATTTT
12,NA,TRBJ1-2,TRBV19,NA,CASSIGPYGYTF,TGTGCCAGTAGTATAGGGCCATATGGCTACACCTTC
16,NA,TRBJ1-1,TRBV4-3,NA,CASSQSAGRGYTEAFF,TGCGCCAGCAGCCAATCCGCCGGGCGGGGATACACTGAAGCTTTCTTT
14,NA,TRBJ1-2,TRBV29-1,NA,CSASGQPINYGYTF,TGCAGCGCCTCTGGACAGCCGATTAACTATGGCTACACCTTC
16,NA,TRBJ1-2,TRBV7-9,NA,CASSLFRVPPNYGYTF,TGTGCCAGCAGCTTATTCAGGGTCCCCCCTAACTATGGCTACACCTTC
15,TRBD1,TRBJ1-1,TRBV6-6,NA,CASRRQGINLLEAFF,TGTGCCAGCAGACGACAGGGGATCAATCTCTTGGAAGCTTTCTTT
15,TRBD2,TRBJ2-7,TRBV4-2,few,CASSQDSGSSYEQYF,TGTGCCAGCAGCCAAGATAGCGGGAGCTCCTACGAGCAGTACTTC
16,TRBD1,TRBJ1-1,TRBV19,NA,CASSTTGQGARTEAFF,TGTGCCAGTAGTACAACGGGACAGGGGGCGCGTACTGAAGCTTTCTTT
13,NA,TRBJ2-7,TRBV15,NA,CATSRPGFYEQYF,TGTGCCACCAGCAGACCGGGGTTCTACGAGCAGTACTTC
15,NA,TRBJ2-7,TRBV28,NA,CASSPGSAGDYEQYF,TGTGCCAGCAGTCCTGGTTCGGCAGGGGACTACGAGCAGTACTTC
12,TRBD2,TRBJ2-1,TRBV28,NA,CASSSGLATPFF,TGTGCCAGCAGTTCCGGACTAGCCACGCCGTTCTTC
13,NA,TRBJ1-2,TRBV18,NA,CASSPPQGYGYTF,TGTGCCAGCTCACCACCCCAGGGCTATGGCTACACCTTC
11,NA,TRBJ1-2,TRBV30,NA,CASYFGYGYTF,TGTGCCTCCTACTTCGGCTATGGCTACACCTTC
16,TRBD2,TRBJ2-7,TRBV5-4,few,CASSSGGFVSPYEQYF,TGTGCCAGCAGTTCGGGGGGTTTCGTTTCCCCTTACGAGCAGTACTTC
16,TRBD1,TRBJ2-7,TRBV19,NA,CASSISPGTGTYEQYF,TGTGCCAGTAGTATAAGCCCCGGGACAGGGACTTACGAGCAGTACTTC
18,NA,TRBJ2-1,TRBV19,NA,CASTVGRGPGRAYNEQFF,TGTGCCAGCACAGTCGGCCGAGGGCCCGGACGCGCCTACAATGAGCAGTTCTTC
14,NA,TRBJ1-5,TRBV19,NA,CASSIVEGNQPQHF,TGTGCCAGTAGTATAGTAGAGGGAAATCAGCCCCAGCATTTT
14,NA,TRBJ2-7,TRBV28,NA,CASNSRVNRYEQYF,TGTGCCAGCAACTCGAGGGTTAATCGCTACGAGCAGTACTTC
17,TRBD1,TRBJ1-1,TRBV7-2,NA,CASSLGSGRGRNTEAFF,TGTGCCAGCAGCTTAGGATCGGGCAGGGGGAGGAACACTGAAGCTTTCTTT
12,NA,TRBJ2-3,TRBV11-2,NA,CASSWERDTQYF,TGTGCCAGCAGTTGGGAGCGGGATACGCAGTATTTT
15,NA,TRBJ2-5,TRBV29-1,NA,CSVIKAGTAQETQYF,TGCAGCGTGATAAAGGCGGGGACTGCCCAAGAGACCCAGTACTTC
14,TRBD1,TRBJ2-7,TRBV5-1,NA,CASSFMTGTQTWYF,TGCGCCAGCAGCTTCATGACAGGGACCCAGACGTGGTACTTC
15,NA,TRBJ2-7,TRBV5-1,NA,CASSLGLANYYEQYF,TGCGCCAGCAGCTTGGGTCTAGCGAACTACTACGAGCAGTACTTC
15,NA,TRBJ2-6,TRBV5-1,NA,CASSLEQLGANVLTF,TGCGCCAGCAGCTTGGAACAGCTTGGGGCCAACGTCCTGACTTTC
17,TRBD1,TRBJ1-5,TRBV5-6,NA,CASSTTTGQFFNQPQHF,TGTGCCAGCAGCACAACTACGGGACAGTTTTTCAATCAGCCCCAGCATTTT
13,NA,TRBJ1-4,TRBV4-2,NA,CASSERTDEKLFF,TGTGCCAGCAGCGAACGGACAGATGAAAAACTGTTTTTT
13,NA,TRBJ2-3,TRBV18,few,CASSPSSTDTQYF,TGTGCCAGCTCACCTTCTAGCACAGATACGCAGTATTTT
14,NA,TRBJ2-7,TRBV18,NA,CASSSGNRIYEQYF,TGTGCCAGCTCCTCCGGGAACCGGATCTACGAGCAGTACTTC
13,NA,TRBJ1-5,TRBV6-1,NA,CASSTGSNQPQHF,TGTGCCAGCAGCACAGGGTCAAATCAGCCCCAGCATTTT
14,NA,TRBJ2-7,TRBV7-7,NA,CASSPKIASYEQYF,TGTGCCAGCAGCCCGAAGATAGCATCTTACGAGCAGTACTTC
15,TRBD1,TRBJ1-4,TRBV6-5,NA,CASSSWTGRDEKLFF,TGTGCCAGCAGTTCCTGGACAGGGAGGGATGAAAAACTGTTTTTT
14,NA,TRBJ1-6,TRBV27,once,CASSLEGFNSPLHF,TGTGCCAGCAGTTTGGAGGGTTTTAATTCACCCCTCCACTTT
11,NA,TRBJ2-7,TRBV5-6,NA,CASSSEREQYF,TGTGCCAGCAGCTCTGAGCGGGAGCAGTACTTC